Below, one TCR beta chain is given with its context. Its antigen is currently unknown. The table came from immunoSEQ multiplex PCR; TCRdb's copy has only in-frame clones and leaves some out. The data contain fewer than 150,000 clones, more than 85% of them singletons. The length of the CDR3 is 16 residues. Germline V CDR1 and CDR2: LGHNA, YSLEER. J gave up 7 bases and V 6 bases, and 15 bases lay outside the gene matches. The record originates from a study of T cell responses to AZD1222 COVID-19 vaccine. Study-level results: Clonal diversity was possibly underestimated, and the donors were mostly white British, with more females.

This sequence joins TRBV4-3 and TRBJ1-1; 9 bases agree with TRBD1. The sample was peripheral blood, taken on day 0 of AZD1222 vaccination. This TCR was recovered from an adult in good health. CDR3 protein: CASRNRDRGSVGEAFF. The DNA for the CDR3 is TGCGCCAGCAGAAATAGAGACAGGGGGTCCGTTGGTGAAGCTTTCTTT.